The present entry profiles one T cell receptor beta chain with its context. The record originates from a study of OX40 agonist ivuxolimab in advanced cancers. Per germline, CDR1 SEHNR and CDR2 FQNEAQ (reference sequence). The CDR3 length is 16 residues. V gave up 5 bases and J gave up 1 base; unmatched junction bases: 7. Assay used: immunoSEQ multiplex PCR; TCRdb lists only in-frame clones, some missing. This table has roughly 90,000 clones, around nine tenths appearing once. This sequence originates from an adult with an advanced solid tumor such as melanoma, head and neck, liver or kidney cancer. The sequences come from CD4+ or CD8+ T cells sorted from blood, collected in a trial of the OX40 agonist ivuxolimab. This sequence joins TRBV7-9 and TRBJ1-1, with 10 bases identical to TRBD1. The CDR3 region has the DNA TGTGCCAGCAGCCTTAGGACAGGGGGTCCGAACACTGAAGCTTTCTTT. This encodes CASSLRTGGPNTEAFF.